This T cell receptor (beta chain) appears in the sequencing data of a study of blood T cell repertoires in COVID-19. Whole-study context: The origin of the acute and convalescent COVID-19 samples was the United States, Italy and Spain. Sources were T cells, B-cell-depleted T cells, or PBMCs; the material itself was cDNA or gDNA.

In the original workflow: Amplification from reference gene primers served as the basis for estimated nucleated cell counts. Clones were sequenced by immunoSEQ multiplex PCR, and TCRdb holds only the in-frame ones, with some missing. V and J calls and clone size are given by that table; D and trimming were obtained from the DNA. The sample has roughly 230,000 clones, roughly 84% seen once. The table lists this clone with a few counts. This sample includes further DNA sequences coding for the same CDR3. The CDR3 runs 11 residues. V dropped 3 bases and J dropped 3 bases, with 3 bases sitting between them. Per the germline V gene, CDR1 is WNHNN and CDR2 is SYGVQD (reference sequence).

The sequencing input was peripheral blood. The V gene is TRBV10-1, the J gene TRBJ2-7, with D hard to call. The clonotype was recovered from a woman aged 50 to 60 with acute or convalescent COVID-19. This CDR3 reads CASSDSYEQYF. The CDR3 nucleotides read TGCGCCAGCAGTGACAGCTACGAGCAGTACTTC.